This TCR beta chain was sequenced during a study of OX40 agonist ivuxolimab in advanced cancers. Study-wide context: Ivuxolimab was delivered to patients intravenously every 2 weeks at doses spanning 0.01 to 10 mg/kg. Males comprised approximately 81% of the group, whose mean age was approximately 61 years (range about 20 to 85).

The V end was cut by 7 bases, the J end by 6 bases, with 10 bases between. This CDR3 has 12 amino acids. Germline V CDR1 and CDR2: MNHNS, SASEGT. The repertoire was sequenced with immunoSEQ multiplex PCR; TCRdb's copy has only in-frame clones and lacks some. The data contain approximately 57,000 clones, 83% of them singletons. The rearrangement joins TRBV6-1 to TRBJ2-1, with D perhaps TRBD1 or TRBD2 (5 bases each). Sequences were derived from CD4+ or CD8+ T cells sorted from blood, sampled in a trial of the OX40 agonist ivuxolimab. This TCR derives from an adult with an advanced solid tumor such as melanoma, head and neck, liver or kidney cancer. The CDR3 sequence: CASTPGLNEQFF. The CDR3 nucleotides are TGTGCCAGCACCCCGGGGCTCAATGAGCAGTTCTTC.